These 16 T cell receptor beta chains were all obtained from the same sample, sequenced in a study of read filtering for tumor transcriptome and immune sequencing. The library was built from roughly 400 ng RNA with molecular barcoded adaptors for alpha/delta and beta/gamma chains. TCRdb recomputed calls from the reads with MiXCR, one row per CDR3 protein. The table lists 45,000 to 50,000 distinct CDR3 sequences, more than 10% of them singletons. Sequencing was done on a sample of a population of CD138-negative cells sorted from bone marrow. The receptors stem from a donor at least 40 years old with multiple myeloma.

This clonotype was observed many times. The V call is TRBV5-1, the J call TRBJ1-1; TRBD1 is a possible D gene (5 bases). V was trimmed by 4 bases and J by 2 bases, leaving 9 bases between them. The V gene's germline CDR1 is SGHRS and CDR2 YFSETQ. The CDR3 totals 13 residues. The CDR3: CASSPGHNTEAFF. CDR3 DNA: TGCGCCAGCAGCCCTGGACATAACACTGAAGCTTTCTTT. Combining the CDR3 with reference TRBV5-1 and TRBJ1-1 gives the whole variable domain KAGVTQTPRYLIKTRGQQVTLSCSPISGHRSVSWYQQTPGQGLQFLFEYFSETQRNKGNFPGRFSGRQFSNSRSEMNVSTLELGDSALYLCASSPGHNTEAFFGQGTRLTVV.

This clonotype was counted ten times or more. The junction departs from the called germline gene at one end, perhaps through a read error. This rearrangement joins TRBV20-1 to TRBJ2-1, with D possibly TRBD1 on 7 matching bases. Germline V gene sequence: CDR1 DFQATT, CDR2 SNEGSKA (reference sequence). This CDR3 is built from 15 residues. The CDR3 region is CSAGDREVLYNEQFF. The CDR3 nucleotides read TGCAGTGCTGGAGACAGGGAGGTACTCTACAATGAGCAGTTCTTC.

This clonotype was counted many times. The rearrangement links TRBV7-2 to TRBJ2-1; 13 bases agree with TRBD2. This CDR3 is 16 amino acids long. Germline CDR1 is SGHTA and CDR2 is FQGNSA. Unmatched junction bases numbered 4, after V lost 6 bases and J lost 2 bases. The CDR3 reads CASRTGLAGPYNEQFF. CDR3 sequence (DNA): TGTGCCAGCAGGACGGGACTAGCGGGACCCTACAATGAGCAGTTCTTC.

By proportion, this clonotype is medium-sized. The chain employs TRBV19 and TRBJ1-4; D unclear. The J call may be mistaken, given a closer DNA end match to TRBJ2-3. The CDR3 totals 14 residues. Germline loops: CDR1 LNHDA, CDR2 SQIVND (reference sequence). This CDR3 is CASSIGGVRDTQYF. The CDR3 DNA reads TGTGCCAGTAGTATAGGAGGAGTTCGGGATACGCAGTATTTT.

At least ten counts were recorded for this clonotype. The rearrangement uses TRBV5-1 and TRBJ2-7; D is unclear. Trimming cost V 0 bases and J 4 bases, with 20 bases left between them. Germline V gives CDR1 SGHRS, CDR2 YFSETQ. The CDR3 extends over 17 amino acids. The CDR3 coding sequence is TGCGCCAGCAGCTTGGCCGAGGCAGTCAGAACAGTATACGAGCAGTACTTC. Residues: CASSLAEAVRTVYEQYF.

This clonotype was seen repeatedly, ten times or more. This chain links TRBV7-3 with TRBJ2-2; D remains ambiguous. CDR1 and CDR2 (germline): SGHTA, FQGTGA. The CDR3 contains 14 residues. V lost 5 bases to trimming and J lost 5 bases, with 12 bases between them. The CDR3: CASSPSIGTGELFF. In DNA form, the CDR3 reads TGTGCCAGCAGCCCTTCGATTGGGACCGGGGAGCTGTTTTTT.

At least ten counts were recorded for this clonotype. This chain links TRBV19 with TRBJ2-3; D is perhaps TRBD1 or TRBD2 (5 bases each). V lost 9 bases to trimming and J lost 3 bases, with 10 bases between them. Germline V gene data show CDR1 as LNHDA and CDR2 as SQIVND (reference sequence). CDR3 length: 12 residues. In DNA, the CDR3 is TGTGCCAGCGAGGGGAATACAGATACGCAGTATTTT. Amino acids: CASEGNTDTQYF.

Many counts were recorded for this clonotype. The chain uses TRBV29-1 and TRBJ2-2, with 9 positions matching TRBD2. Germline CDR1 reads SQVTM; CDR2 reads ANQGSEA. CDR3 length: 15 residues. V trimming: 7 bases; J trimming: 1 base; junction bases outside the gene matches: 7. CDR3 amino acids: CSAGREGRNTGELFF. The CDR3 bases are TGCAGCGCTGGGCGGGAGGGCCGGAACACCGGGGAGCTGTTTTTT.

In its sample, this clonotype was seen many times. CDR3 in amino acids: CSARFRRGGTEAFF. CDR3 DNA: TGCAGTGCTAGGTTCCGGAGAGGGGGCACTGAAGCTTTCTTT. This chain joins TRBV20-1 and TRBJ1-1; maybe TRBD1 (6 bases). Germline CDR1 DFQATT, CDR2 SNEGSKA (reference sequence). The CDR3 has 14 amino acids. V was shortened by 3 bases and J by 4 bases, with 15 bases between the two germline ends.

Many counts were recorded for this clonotype. The CDR3 nucleotides read TGCAGTGCTAGAAGTCCCACAGGGGGAACCTACGAGCAGTACTTC. It translates to CSARSPTGGTYEQYF. The chain couples TRBV20-1 to TRBJ2-7, with 8 bases fitting TRBD1. This CDR3 is 15 amino acids long. With V trimmed by 2 bases and J by 2 bases, 8 bases remained unmatched. Looked up from germline, CDR1 is DFQATT and CDR2 is SNEGSKA (reference sequence).

This clonotype showed up many times. The chain joins TRBV10-1 to TRBJ2-5, with D maybe TRBD2 (6 bases). The CDR3 has 15 residues. V dropped 1 base and J dropped 4 bases, with 13 bases sitting between them. CDR1 is WNHNN, CDR2 SYGVQD, per germline (reference sequence). The CDR3 sequence is CASSEWSGPGETQYF. The CDR3 nucleotides are TGCGCCAGCAGTGAGTGGAGCGGGCCGGGAGAGACCCAGTACTTC.

This clonotype was observed at least ten times. V and J are TRBV20-1 and TRBJ2-4, with unresolved D. From germline, CDR1 is DFQATT and CDR2 SNEGSKA (reference sequence). The CDR3 extends over 14 amino acids. V was clipped by 3 bases and J by 6 bases, with 15 bases between them. CDR3 bases: TGCAGTGCTAGCCCCATCAGAACACTAAACATTCAGTACTTC. It translates to CSASPIRTLNIQYF.

This clonotype was seen ten or more times. The CDR3 DNA reads as TGCAGCGCCGGGACAGGGTCGGAGACTGAAGCTTTCTTT. Its protein is CSAGTGSETEAFF. V and J are TRBV29-1 and TRBJ1-1; 9 positions agree with TRBD1. Germline trimming cut 7 bases from V and 5 bases from J; bases unmatched to any gene: 8. This CDR3 contains 13 residues. The germline V gene encodes CDR1 SQVTM and CDR2 ANQGSEA.

This clonotype came up many times. V gene TRBV6-2 or TRBV6-3 combines with J gene TRBJ1-1; unclear D gene. V was clipped by 7 bases and J by 0 bases, with 12 bases between them. This CDR3 has 14 amino acids. Germline CDR1 MNHEY, CDR2 SVGEGT. The DNA for the CDR3 is TGTGCCAGCATGGGTGCGGAAATGAACACTGAAGCTTTCTTT. It encodes CASMGAEMNTEAFF.

This clonotype has at least ten counts. Just one base apart from a much larger clone, this may be a read error. V gene TRBV7-8 combines with J gene TRBJ2-1; 12 bases align to TRBD2. CDR3 length equals 16 residues. The germline V gene has CDR1 SGHVS and CDR2 FQNEAQ. The CDR3 coding sequence is TGTGCCAGCATCCCCAGCGGACTAGCGGGATACAATGGGCAGTTCTTC. As protein: CASIPSGLAGYNGQFF.

This clonotype was found many times. The chain recombines TRBV3-1 with TRBJ2-1; TRBD2 agrees at 11 bases. This CDR3 has 17 residues. Losses at the gene ends were 4 bases for V and 4 bases for J; bases not matched to a gene: 9. From germline, CDR1 is LGHDT and CDR2 YNNKEL (reference sequence). The CDR3 DNA reads TGTGCCAGCAGCCCCCCCCCGGGACTAGCGGTGTACAATGAGCAGTTCTTC. This encodes CASSPPPGLAVYNEQFF.